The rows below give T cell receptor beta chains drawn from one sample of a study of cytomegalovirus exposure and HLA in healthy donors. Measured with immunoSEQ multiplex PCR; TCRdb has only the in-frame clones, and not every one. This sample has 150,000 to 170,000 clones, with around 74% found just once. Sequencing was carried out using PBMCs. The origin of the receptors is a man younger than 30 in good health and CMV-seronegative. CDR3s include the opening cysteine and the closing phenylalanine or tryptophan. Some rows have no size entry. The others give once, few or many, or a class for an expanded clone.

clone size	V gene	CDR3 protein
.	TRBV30	CAWWTWDGYTF
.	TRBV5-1	CASSLGGGSNTEAFF
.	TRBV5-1	CASSLVTGNYGYTF
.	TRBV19	CASKTSGANGLTF
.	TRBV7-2	CASSKRDRGHEQFF
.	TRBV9	CASSPWGGENTEAFF
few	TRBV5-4	CASSQHSSERPYEQYF
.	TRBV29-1	CSVEGTRGETQYF
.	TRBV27	CASSYVTESTEAFF
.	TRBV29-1	CSGVDRDDTGELFF
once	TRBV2	CASSDKASGGVGTQYF
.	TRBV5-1	CASSLVRGANTQYF
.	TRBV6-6	CASSLGGGGEKLFF
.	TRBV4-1	CASSQDRDRNTGELFF
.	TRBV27	CASGQQGPNTEAFF
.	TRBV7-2	CASSSLSGQVTYEQYF
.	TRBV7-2	CASSLARQGNEKLFF
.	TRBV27	CASSSLDTQETSSYNEQFF
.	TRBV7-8	CASSPGTGQAKNSQYF
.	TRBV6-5	CASIGRRSSYEQYF
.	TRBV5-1	CASSLAGGNADPNYGYTF
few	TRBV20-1	CSATSRVAFF
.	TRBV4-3	CASSARPRVNQPQHF
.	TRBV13	CASSLNAAGEKLFF
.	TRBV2	CASSDGGREEDTQYF
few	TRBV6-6	CASSGVSGGKAEQYF
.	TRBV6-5	CASSPLETALMFF
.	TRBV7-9	CASSLEEGMVLETQYF
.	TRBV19	CASSATGFFSGQPQHF
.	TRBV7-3	CASSFGTGGFNEQFF
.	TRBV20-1	CSARHPTGAFF
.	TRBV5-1	CASSPRGGFYEQYF
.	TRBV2	CASREEYDYEQFF
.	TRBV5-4	CASSLEEGVRETQYF
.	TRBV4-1	CASSQDPGLDQPQHF
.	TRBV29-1	CSFRVAGRRGAVF
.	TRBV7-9	CASSLPDRDNEQFF
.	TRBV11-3	CASSLEGWGQGGPEQFF
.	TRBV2	CASSPRQGDTEAFF
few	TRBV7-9	CASSTQMNTEAFF
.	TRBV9	CASSVAIKRRGSYNEQFF
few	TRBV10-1	CASSDPAGEQETQYF
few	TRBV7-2	CASSLTGGVPNYGYTF
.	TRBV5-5	CASSPGQGRDTIYF
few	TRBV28	CASSSLLDTYRGPDTQYF
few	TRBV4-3	CASSQVWQGKAWAKNIQYF
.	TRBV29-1	CSVEGQGSGYTF
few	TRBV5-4	CASSLVLAGFTDTQYF
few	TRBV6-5	CASSYSGSSYNEQFF
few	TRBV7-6	CASSLAGTGEQTQYF
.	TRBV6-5	CASSFLLGLQETQYF
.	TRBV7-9	CASTSRAPVRTQYF